The 18 T cell receptor beta chains presented below share a single source sample, sequenced in a study of OX40 agonist ivuxolimab in advanced cancers. Receptor libraries were prepared by the immunoSEQ multiplex PCR assay. Imported from immuneACCESS, the table was reduced by TCRdb to in-frame sequences with V and J called. These copies leave out some clones; in studies compared against another copy, an unresolved V gene accounts for under half, and the cause of the remainder is not known. The sample table records over 50,000 clones; roughly 87% of these occur just once. The top ten clonotypes cover roughly 5% of the sample. This specimen consisted of CD4+ or CD8+ T cells sorted from blood, obtained in a trial of the OX40 agonist ivuxolimab. The origin of the receptors is an adult with an advanced solid tumor such as melanoma, head and neck, liver or kidney cancer.

The chain is built from TRBV5-1 and TRBJ1-1, with D unresolved. Germline loops: CDR1 SGHRS, CDR2 YFSETQ. The CDR3 is made up of 14 amino acids. V gave up 0 bases and J gave up 1 base, with 7 bases separating them. The CDR3 DNA reads TGCGCCAGCAGCTTGGATACGAAGAACACTGAAGCTTTCTTT. Protein: CASSLDTKNTEAFF. The full variable domain, in which reference TRBV5-1 and TRBJ1-1 provide the parts outside the CDR3, is KAGVTQTPRYLIKTRGQQVTLSCSPISGHRSVSWYQQTPGQGLQFLFEYFSETQRNKGNFPGRFSGRQFSNSRSEMNVSTLELGDSALYLCASSLDTKNTEAFFGQGTRLTVV.

This chain connects TRBV6-5 to TRBJ2-1; D is perhaps TRBD2 (7 bases). CDR1 and CDR2 from the germline V gene are MNHEY and SVGAGI. Trimming pared 5 bases from V and 4 bases from J, leaving 12 bases between. The CDR3 consists of 14 residues. CDR3 coding DNA: TGTGCCAGCAGTAGGGGGGGGAAATACAATGAGCAGTTCTTC. Protein product: CASSRGGKYNEQFF.

DNA for the CDR3: TGCGCCAGCAGCATCAACCGGGACACGCCTGGCTACACCTTC. Amino acid sequence: CASSINRDTPGYTF. The J gene is TRBJ1-2, the V gene TRBV5-1; a weak D match, TRBD1 (6 bases). This CDR3 is 14 amino acids long. The V end lost 4 bases, the J end lost 7 bases, and 17 bases lay between the germline ends. In germline, CDR1 is SGHRS, CDR2 YFSETQ.

This clone was seen more than once but under ten times. This chain links TRBV11-2 with TRBJ1-1; TRBD1 matches at 7 bases. Germline lookup yields CDR1 SGHAT and CDR2 FQNNGV. Losses at the gene ends were 4 bases for V and 1 base for J; bases not matched to a gene: 6. The CDR3 has 15 amino acids. The CDR3 nucleotides read TGTGCCAGCAGCTCCTCCGACAGGGCGAACACTGAAGCTTTCTTT. Translation gives CASSSSDRANTEAFF.

The gene calls are TRBV7-8 and TRBJ2-1, with D possibly being TRBD2 (6 bases). The CDR3 has 15 amino acids. Trimming pared 5 bases from V and 8 bases from J, leaving 19 bases between. CDR1 SGHVS and CDR2 FQNEAQ come from the germline V gene. CDR3: CASSLLSGRGDEQFF. The CDR3, as DNA: TGTGCCAGCAGCCTACTGAGCGGGCGGGGTGATGAGCAGTTCTTC.

The chain uses TRBV9 and TRBJ1-4, with unresolved D. V lost 4 bases, J lost 7 bases, and 17 bases lay in between. Germline CDR1 and CDR2: SGDLS and YYNGEE. The CDR3 contains 15 residues. CDR3 protein: CASSFSAPPGEKLFF. Here the CDR3 DNA reads TGTGCCAGCAGCTTTAGCGCACCCCCCGGTGAAAAACTGTTTTTT.

A few counts support this clone. The rearrangement links TRBV6-1 to TRBJ1-5; 7 positions agree with TRBD1. Trimming took 4 bases from V and 2 from J; bases not matched to a gene: 11. The CDR3 is made up of 17 amino acids. The germline CDR1 and CDR2 sequences are MNHNS and SASEGT. The CDR3 region has the DNA TGTGCCAGCAGTGTAGAGACAGGGAGTACGGGCAATCAGCCCCAGCATTTT. Its translation is CASSVETGSTGNQPQHF.

V is TRBV7-3 and J is TRBJ2-2; a possible D gene is TRBD2 (6 bases). The CDR3 runs 16 residues. The germline V gene encodes CDR1 SGHTA and CDR2 FQGTGA. V gave up 2 bases and J gave up 2 bases, with 12 bases separating them. CDR3 DNA: TGTGCCAGCAGCTTATTCGCGCGGGGCAACACCGGGGAGCTGTTTTTT. Translated: CASSLFARGNTGELFF.

The J gene is TRBJ2-1, the V gene TRBV7-9; D not resolved. V lost 1 base to trimming and J lost 7 bases, with 11 bases between them. The length of the CDR3 is 14 residues. Per the germline V gene, CDR1 is SEHNR and CDR2 is FQNEAQ (reference sequence). CDR3 sequence: CASSLGPLGNEQFF. Written as DNA, the CDR3 is TGTGCCAGCAGCTTAGGACCCCTGGGGAATGAGCAGTTCTTC.

The V and J genes are TRBV4-2 and TRBJ1-2, with 7 bases matching TRBD1. The CDR3 runs 15 residues. The V gene end was trimmed by 4 bases and the J gene end by 0 bases; junction bases not matched to a gene: 5. Germline V gives CDR1 LGHNA, CDR2 YNFKEQ. The CDR3 loop is CASSPDRAANYGYTF. The DNA for the CDR3 is TGTGCCAGCAGCCCCGACAGGGCTGCTAACTATGGCTACACCTTC.

This rearrangement joins TRBV5-6 to TRBJ1-1; no clear D gene. Trimming took off 4 bases at V and 5 bases at J, with 9 bases between the two ends. The CDR3 is 12 amino acids. Per the germline V gene, CDR1 is SGHDT and CDR2 is YYEEEE. The CDR3 nucleotides are TGTGCCAGCAGCCCCCCCCAGACTGAAGCTTTCTTT. It translates to CASSPPQTEAFF. The full variable domain, in which reference TRBV5-6 and TRBJ1-1 provide the parts outside the CDR3, is DAGVTQSPTHLIKTRGQQVTLRCSPKSGHDTVSWYQQALGQGPQFIFQYYEEEERQRGNFPDRFSGHQFPNYSSELNVNALLLGDSALYLCASSPPQTEAFFGQGTRLTVV.

In its sample, this clone was seen once. The rearrangement uses TRBV4-2 and TRBJ2-5; a possible D gene is TRBD1 (5 bases). The germline V and J ends were trimmed by 2 bases and 1 base, with 11 bases remaining between them. Germline values: CDR1 LGHNA, CDR2 YNFKEQ. The CDR3 totals 15 residues. The CDR3 here is CASSQPDRIQETQYF. The DNA for the CDR3 is TGTGCCAGCAGCCAACCTGACAGAATCCAAGAGACCCAGTACTTC.

The CDR3 spells CASSQSSSYEQYF. The CDR3 bases are TGTGCCAGCAGCCAGTCGTCCTCCTACGAGCAGTACTTC. The chain employs TRBV7-7 and TRBJ2-7; D is unclear. Trimming cost V 5 bases and J 0 bases, with 8 bases left between them. In germline, CDR1 is SSHAT, CDR2 FNYEAQ (reference sequence). This CDR3 spans 13 amino acids. Variable domain in full (rest from reference TRBV7-7 and TRBJ2-7): GAGVSQSPRYKVTKRGQDVTLRCDPISSHATLYWYQQALGQGPEFLTYFNYEAQPDKSGLPSDRFSAERPEGSISTLTIQRTEQRDSAMYRCASSQSSSYEQYFGPGTRLTVT.

The rearrangement uses TRBV4-3 and TRBJ1-3, with D possibly TRBD1 on 6 matching bases. CDR1 is LGHNA, CDR2 YSLEER, per germline. V was clipped by 5 bases and J by 4 bases, with 18 bases between them. The CDR3 has 16 amino acids. The chain's CDR3 is CASSYRGGGPGNTIYF. CDR3 sequence (DNA): TGCGCCAGCAGCTACCGAGGGGGGGGGCCCGGAAACACCATATATTTT.

The gene calls are TRBV20-1 and TRBJ1-2, with D uncertain. The V and J ends lost 2 bases and 10 bases respectively, with 11 bases between them. The CDR3 covers 11 residues. Germline CDR1 is DFQATT and CDR2 is SNEGSKA (reference sequence). Here the CDR3 reads CSARQHRDYTF. In DNA form, the CDR3 reads TGCAGTGCTAGACAGCATCGTGACTACACCTTC.

The CDR3 sequence: CAGAGAFYEQYF. The CDR3 DNA is TGTGCCGGGGCAGGGGCTTTTTACGAGCAGTACTTC. The chain employs TRBV28 and TRBJ2-7; D may be TRBD1 (6 bases). The CDR3 has 12 amino acids. The V end lost 11 bases, the J end lost 4 bases, and 15 bases lay between the germline ends. The germline gives CDR1 MDHEN, CDR2 SYDVKM.

This sequence joins TRBV7-2 and TRBJ2-3; D is tentatively TRBD1 or TRBD2 (5 bases each). Germline lookup yields CDR1 SGHTA and CDR2 FQGNSA. This CDR3 region has 14 residues. The V and J ends lost 4 bases and 4 bases respectively, with 12 bases between them. CDR3 coding DNA: TGTGCCAGCAGCTCCCGGGACGCGTCAGATACGCAGTATTTT. Its protein is CASSSRDASDTQYF.

The CDR3 bases are TGTGCCACCAGGCGACAGGGACTACCCCTCCACTTT. Its protein product is CATRRQGLPLHF. The chain uses TRBV15 and TRBJ1-6, with TRBD1 identical over 7 bases. V shed 6 bases and J 12 bases; nucleotides not matched to a gene: 5. This CDR3 contains 12 residues. CDR1 is LNHNV, CDR2 YYDKDF, per germline (reference sequence).